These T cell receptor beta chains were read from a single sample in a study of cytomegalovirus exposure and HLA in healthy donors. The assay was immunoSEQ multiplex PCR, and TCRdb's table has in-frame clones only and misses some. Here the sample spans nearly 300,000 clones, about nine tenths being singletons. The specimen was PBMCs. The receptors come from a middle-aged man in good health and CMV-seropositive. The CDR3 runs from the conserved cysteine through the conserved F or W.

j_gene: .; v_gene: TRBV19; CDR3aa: CASSAGTSGWYEQYF
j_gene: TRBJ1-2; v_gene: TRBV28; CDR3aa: CASSLDAGGSPNYGYTF
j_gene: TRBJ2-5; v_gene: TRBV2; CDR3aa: CASKMGGLRETQYF
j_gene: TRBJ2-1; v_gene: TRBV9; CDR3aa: CASSVGDREGYEQFF
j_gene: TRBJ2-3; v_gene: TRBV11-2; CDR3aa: CASTQTSGSRTDTQYF
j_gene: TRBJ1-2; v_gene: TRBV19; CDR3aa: CASSIGAGLSDYGYTF
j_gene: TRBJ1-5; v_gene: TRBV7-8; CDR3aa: CASSPDSGANQPQHF
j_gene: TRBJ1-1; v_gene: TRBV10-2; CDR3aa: CASSTTGGSEAFF
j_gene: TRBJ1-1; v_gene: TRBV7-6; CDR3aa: CASSSRQGRNTEAFF
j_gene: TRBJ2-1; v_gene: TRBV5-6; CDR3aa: CASSLGNRGRDEQFF
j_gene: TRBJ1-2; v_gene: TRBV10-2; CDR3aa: CASSESGGGYGYTF
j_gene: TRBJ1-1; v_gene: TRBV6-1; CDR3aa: CASSEYAKMNTEAFF
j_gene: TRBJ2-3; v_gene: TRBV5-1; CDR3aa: CASSLRDLGLAKSTDTQYF
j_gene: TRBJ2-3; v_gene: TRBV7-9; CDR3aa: CASSSLTSGRVDTQYF
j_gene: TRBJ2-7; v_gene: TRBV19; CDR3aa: CASSIWQGVTEQYF
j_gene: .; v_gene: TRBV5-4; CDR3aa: CASSLWTRGGEQYF
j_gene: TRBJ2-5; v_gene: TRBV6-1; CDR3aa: CASSPERRETQYF
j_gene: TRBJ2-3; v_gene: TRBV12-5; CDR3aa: CASGLSGGFADTQYF
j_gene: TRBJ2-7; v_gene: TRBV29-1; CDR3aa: CSGGGGNEQYF
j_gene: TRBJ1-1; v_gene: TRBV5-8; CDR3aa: CASSSGVGMNTEAFF
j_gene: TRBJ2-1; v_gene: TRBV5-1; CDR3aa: CASSLGQVTRAEQFF
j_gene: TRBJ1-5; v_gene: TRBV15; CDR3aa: CATSRDRGSNQPQHF
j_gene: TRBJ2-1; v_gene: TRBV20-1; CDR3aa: CSARLGNEQFF
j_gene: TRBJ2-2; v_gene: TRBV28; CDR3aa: CASTRLQVTGELFF
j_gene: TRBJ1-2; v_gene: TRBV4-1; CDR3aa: CASSQLGTGDNYGYTF
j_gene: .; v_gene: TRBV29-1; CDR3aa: CSAQGNSYEQYF
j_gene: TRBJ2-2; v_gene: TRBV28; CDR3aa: CASRLRTPNTGELFF
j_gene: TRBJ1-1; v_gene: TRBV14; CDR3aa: CASRRITGGTEAFF
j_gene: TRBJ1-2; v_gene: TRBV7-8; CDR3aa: CASSQDRGYGYTF
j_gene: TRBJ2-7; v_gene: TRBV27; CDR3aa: CASLGSGSYEQYF
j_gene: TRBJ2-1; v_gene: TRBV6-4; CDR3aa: CASSDEAEGEQFF